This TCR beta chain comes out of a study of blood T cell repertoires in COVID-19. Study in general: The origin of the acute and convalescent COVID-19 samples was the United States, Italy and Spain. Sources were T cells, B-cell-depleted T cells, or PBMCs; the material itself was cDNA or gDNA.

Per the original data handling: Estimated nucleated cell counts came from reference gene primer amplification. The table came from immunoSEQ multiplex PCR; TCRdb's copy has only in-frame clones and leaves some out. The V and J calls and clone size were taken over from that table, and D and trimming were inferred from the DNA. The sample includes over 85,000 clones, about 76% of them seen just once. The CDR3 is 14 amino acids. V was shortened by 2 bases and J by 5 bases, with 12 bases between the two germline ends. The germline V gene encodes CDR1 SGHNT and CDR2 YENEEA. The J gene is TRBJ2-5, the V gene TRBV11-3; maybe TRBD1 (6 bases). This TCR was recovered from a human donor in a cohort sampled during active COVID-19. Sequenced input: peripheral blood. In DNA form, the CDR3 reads TGTGCCAGCAGCTTAACAGGGTATCGGGAGACCCAGTACTTC. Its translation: CASSLTGYRETQYF.